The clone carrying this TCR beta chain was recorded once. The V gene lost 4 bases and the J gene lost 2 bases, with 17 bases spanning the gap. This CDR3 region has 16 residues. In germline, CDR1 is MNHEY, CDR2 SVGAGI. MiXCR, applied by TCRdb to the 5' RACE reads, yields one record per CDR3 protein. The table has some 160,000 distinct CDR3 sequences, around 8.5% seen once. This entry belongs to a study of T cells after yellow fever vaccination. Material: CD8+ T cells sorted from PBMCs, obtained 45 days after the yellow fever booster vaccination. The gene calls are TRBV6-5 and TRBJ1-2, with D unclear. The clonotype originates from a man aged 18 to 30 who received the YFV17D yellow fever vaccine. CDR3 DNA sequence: TGTGCCAGCAGTTCACCCTCCAAAGATGGAAACTATGGCTACACCTTC. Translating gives CASSSPSKDGNYGYTF.